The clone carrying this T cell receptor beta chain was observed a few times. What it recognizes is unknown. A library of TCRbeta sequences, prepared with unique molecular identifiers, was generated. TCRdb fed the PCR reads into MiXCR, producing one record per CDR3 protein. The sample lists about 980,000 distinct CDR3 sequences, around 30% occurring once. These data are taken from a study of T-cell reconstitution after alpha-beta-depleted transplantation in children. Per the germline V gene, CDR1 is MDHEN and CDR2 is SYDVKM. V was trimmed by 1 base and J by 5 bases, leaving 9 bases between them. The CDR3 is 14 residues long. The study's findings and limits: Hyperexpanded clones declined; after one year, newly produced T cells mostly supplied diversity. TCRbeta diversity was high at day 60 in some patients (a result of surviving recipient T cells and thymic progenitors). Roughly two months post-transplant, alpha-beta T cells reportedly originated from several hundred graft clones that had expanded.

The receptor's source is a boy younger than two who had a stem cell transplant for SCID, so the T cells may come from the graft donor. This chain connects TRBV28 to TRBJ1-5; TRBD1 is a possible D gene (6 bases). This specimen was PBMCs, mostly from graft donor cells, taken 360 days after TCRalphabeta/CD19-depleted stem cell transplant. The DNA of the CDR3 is TGTGCCAGCAGTTTATCGGACAGATATCAGCCCCAGCATTTT. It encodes CASSLSDRYQPQHF.